The 9 T cell receptor beta chains given below trace back to one sample, sequenced in a study of T cell responses to AZD1222 COVID-19 vaccine. TCRdb keeps only in-frame clones here, not all; method: immunoSEQ multiplex PCR. The table lists approximately 150,000 clones, around 90% of them singletons. The sample consisted of peripheral blood, taken 28 days after the second AZD1222 dose. All receptors come from an adult who received the AZD1222 COVID-19 vaccine.

This chain uses TRBV3-1 (or the pseudogene TRBV3-2) with TRBJ1-3, with TRBD1 matching over 11 bases. The junction had 10 bases not matched to a gene; V was cut back by 5 bases and J by 1 base. Germline CDR1 LGHDT, CDR2 YNNKEL (reference sequence). The CDR3 spans 18 residues. The CDR3 DNA is TGTGCCAGCAGCGCCTCCGGGACAGGGGGTTGGTCTGGAAACACCATATATTTT. Translating it yields CASSASGTGGWSGNTIYF.

The gene calls are TRBV4-2 and TRBJ2-2; D is unclear. The V gene's germline CDR1 is LGHNA and CDR2 YNFKEQ. Trimming cost V 2 bases and J 7 bases, with 11 bases left between them. The CDR3 is 14 residues long. The CDR3 nucleotides read TGTGCCAGCAGCCAATCGCTGCCAGTCGGGGAGCTGTTTTTT. Translated, it gives CASSQSLPVGELFF.

The chain employs TRBV9 and TRBJ2-6, with TRBD2 matching over 14 bases. Per germline, CDR1 SGDLS and CDR2 YYNGEE. The CDR3 length is 23 residues. The V segment lost 0 bases and the J segment 4 bases; nucleotides outside the gene matches: 18. This chain's CDR3 is CASSVATETSGRAEGRGANVLTF. CDR3 nucleotide sequence: TGTGCCAGCAGCGTAGCTACCGAGACTAGCGGGAGGGCCGAAGGAAGGGGGGCCAACGTCCTGACTTTC.

With respect to this clone: The same CDR3 can be traced to other DNA sequences in this sample. The chain combines TRBV28 with TRBJ2-7, with 7 bases fitting TRBD1. The CDR3 covers 13 residues. The ends lost 4 bases at V and 2 bases at J; junction bases unmatched: 2. Germline values: CDR1 MDHEN, CDR2 SYDVKM. DNA of the CDR3: TGTGCCAGCAGTTACAGGGGTGCCTACGAGCAGTACTTC. It yields the protein CASSYRGAYEQYF.

The chain employs TRBV4-2 and TRBJ1-5, with D tentatively TRBD1 (6 bases). V was clipped by 3 bases and J by 0 bases, with 15 bases between them. CDR3 length equals 17 residues. Per germline, CDR1 LGHNA and CDR2 YNFKEQ. The CDR3 region has the DNA TGTGCCAGCAGCCATGAGGACAGCGTTTATAGCAATCAGCCCCAGCATTTT. Protein product: CASSHEDSVYSNQPQHF.

V and J are TRBV19 and TRBJ1-5; TRBD1 matches at 9 bases. The trim removed 1 base at V and 6 bases at J, leaving 7 bases unmatched. Germline lookup yields CDR1 LNHDA and CDR2 SQIVND (reference sequence). The CDR3 totals 16 residues. The CDR3 DNA reads TGTGCCAGTAGTATAGGTCGGACAGGGGTTCCTCAGCCCCAGCATTTT. It encodes CASSIGRTGVPQPQHF.

V gene TRBV7-9 combines with J gene TRBJ2-2, with TRBD2 matching 9 bases. This CDR3 comprises 17 residues. V shed 5 bases, J shed 3 bases, and the junction held 10 bases outside the gene matches. The germline V gene has CDR1 SEHNR and CDR2 FQNEAQ (reference sequence). The CDR3 DNA sequence: TGTGCCAGCAGCCCTATACCTAGCGGGAAAGACACCGGGGAGCTGTTTTTT. This encodes CASSPIPSGKDTGELFF.

The rearrangement joins TRBV2 to TRBJ2-7; a weak D match, TRBD2 (6 bases). The CDR3 runs 16 residues. CDR1 is SNHLY and CDR2 is FYNNEI in the germline V gene. V lost 4 bases and J 2 bases, leaving 18 bases between the germline ends. CDR3 sequence reads: CASSVLSAGRTYEQYF. CDR3 coding DNA: TGTGCCAGCAGTGTTTTGTCGGCAGGGAGGACCTACGAGCAGTACTTC.

The genes are TRBV18 and TRBJ2-5; no reliable D call. CDR3 size: 13 residues. Germline V gene sequence: CDR1 KGHSH, CDR2 LQKENI. V dropped 3 bases and J dropped 2 bases, with 7 bases sitting between them. The CDR3 DNA reads as TGTGCCAGCTCACCTATAAAACAAGAGACCCAGTACTTC. Its protein product is CASSPIKQETQYF.